The 26 T cell receptor beta chains below come from one sample, sequenced in a study of cytomegalovirus exposure and HLA in healthy donors. Assay: immunoSEQ multiplex PCR; the TCRdb copy retains only in-frame clones and omits some. Of some 170,000 clones in the sample, 86% were seen once. Sequencing used PBMCs. These receptor sequences come from a man younger than 35 in good health and CMV-seropositive.

The genes are TRBV5-6 and TRBJ2-5; 8 bases match TRBD2. V lost 1 base, J lost 2 bases, and 4 bases stayed unmatched. This CDR3 is 15 amino acids long. The germline V gene has CDR1 SGHDT and CDR2 YYEEEE. The CDR3 DNA follows: TGTGCCAGCAGCTTGCCGGGGACTAGACAAGAGACCCAGTACTTC. Its translation: CASSLPGTRQETQYF. The whole variable domain, remainder taken from reference TRBV5-6 and TRBJ2-5, is DAGVTQSPTHLIKTRGQQVTLRCSPKSGHDTVSWYQQALGQGPQFIFQYYEEEERQRGNFPDRFSGHQFPNYSSELNVNALLLGDSALYLCASSLPGTRQETQYFGPGTRLLVL.

V is TRBV9 and J is TRBJ2-2; 13 nucleotides line up with TRBD2. The CDR3 is 17 residues long. The V and J ends lost 0 bases and 1 base, in that order; junction bases with no gene match: 0. The germline V gene has CDR1 SGDLS and CDR2 YYNGEE. This chain's CDR3 is CASSVGTSGGNTGELFF. The DNA for the CDR3 is TGTGCCAGCAGCGTAGGGACTAGCGGGGGGAACACCGGGGAGCTGTTTTTT.

The rearrangement joins TRBV15 to TRBJ2-1; maybe TRBD2 (6 bases). The CDR3 is 18 amino acids. With 5 bases removed from V and 5 bases from J, the gap between germline ends came to 25 bases. The V gene's germline CDR1 is LNHNV and CDR2 YYDKDF (reference sequence). CDR3 sequence: CATSRGDPGLLRHNEQFF. Written as DNA, the CDR3 is TGTGCCACCAGCCGAGGAGACCCGGGACTCCTACGGCACAATGAGCAGTTCTTC.

This chain links TRBV4-3 with TRBJ2-1; 7 positions agree with TRBD2. This CDR3 region has 15 residues. Germline values: CDR1 LGHNA, CDR2 YSLEER. The ends lost 4 bases at V and 6 bases at J; junction bases unmatched: 9. The CDR3 region is CASSLGLAELNEQFF. CDR3 DNA: TGCGCCAGCAGCCTGGGGCTAGCGGAACTCAATGAGCAGTTCTTC.

This clone appeared once. The chain employs TRBV4-2 and TRBJ1-4, with 7 bases matching TRBD1. Germline V gene sequence: CDR1 LGHNA, CDR2 YNFKEQ. Trimming took 0 bases from V and 7 from J; bases not matched to a gene: 8. The CDR3 loop spans 16 amino acids. The chain's CDR3 is CASSQDWRGRIEKLFF. The CDR3 DNA sequence: TGTGCCAGCAGCCAAGATTGGAGGGGGCGAATTGAAAAACTGTTTTTT.

This sequence joins TRBV7-8 and TRBJ2-2; the D gene is possibly TRBD2 (6 bases). Deletions cut 2 bases from V and 4 bases from J, with 17 bases between. The CDR3 is 17 residues long. Germline V gene data show CDR1 as SGHVS and CDR2 as FQNEAQ. This chain's CDR3 is CASSLIAAGSFTGELFF. For the CDR3, the DNA is TGTGCCAGCAGCTTAATTGCGGCGGGGTCGTTCACCGGGGAGCTGTTTTTT.

This clone was counted between two and nine times. The V call is TRBV7-2, the J call TRBJ1-5; D is possibly TRBD1 (5 bases). With 7 bases removed from V and 6 bases from J, the gap between germline ends came to 19 bases. The germline V gene encodes CDR1 SGHTA and CDR2 FQGNSA. The CDR3 covers 15 residues. CDR3 nucleotides: TGTGCCAGCACCACAATGGGGCCAGTTAGTCAGCCCCAGCATTTT. Protein sequence: CASTTMGPVSQPQHF. Together with reference TRBV7-2 and TRBJ1-5, the CDR3 gives the full variable domain: GAGVSQSPSNKVTEKGKDVELRCDPISGHTALYWYRQSLGQGLEFLIYFQGNSAPDKSGLPSDRFSAERTGGSVSTLTIQRTQQEDSAVYLCASTTMGPVSQPQHFGDGTRLSIL.

V is TRBV9 and J is TRBJ2-1; TRBD2 aligns across 14 bases. Trimming at V came to 3 bases and at J to 5 bases, leaving 7 bases not matched to a gene. The CDR3 has 17 amino acids. Germline loops: CDR1 SGDLS, CDR2 YYNGEE. CDR3 sequence reads: CASSAGTSGSRNNEQFF. As DNA, the CDR3 is TGTGCCAGCAGCGCAGGGACTAGCGGGAGTAGGAACAATGAGCAGTTCTTC.

This chain connects TRBV6-1 to TRBJ2-3; the match to TRBD1 covers 8 bases. This CDR3 is 17 amino acids long. V lost 4 bases, J lost 6 bases, and 15 bases stayed unmatched. Germline V gene lookup returns CDR1 MNHNS and CDR2 SASEGT. CDR3 in amino acids: CASSVGLGQVARDTQYF. CDR3 sequence (DNA): TGTGCCAGCAGTGTGGGATTGGGACAGGTTGCGCGGGATACGCAGTATTTT.

This chain links TRBV7-9 with TRBJ2-3; D gene ambiguous. V lost 5 bases, J lost 1 base, and 4 bases lay in between. Germline CDR1 and CDR2: SEHNR and FQNEAQ (reference sequence). CDR3 size: 12 residues. The DNA of the CDR3 is TGTGCCAGCAGCCGGGGCACAGATACGCAGTATTTT. Amino acids: CASSRGTDTQYF.

CDR3 nucleotide sequence: TGTGCCAGCAGCCCGCCTACCGACGACAGAGAAAATTCACCCCTCCACTTT. Residues: CASSPPTDDRENSPLHF. V is TRBV7-9 and J is TRBJ1-6, with D tentatively TRBD1 (5 bases). The CDR3 has 17 amino acids. V dropped 5 bases and J dropped 7 bases, with 21 bases sitting between them. Germline V lookup: CDR1 SEHNR, CDR2 FQNEAQ (reference sequence).

Details on this clone: One junction end does not reproduce the germline sequence, and a read error may be involved. V and J are TRBV7-7 and TRBJ1-1; no clear D. Germline-derived CDR1 and CDR2 are SSHAT and FNYEAQ (reference sequence). The CDR3 contains 13 residues. The DNA of the CDR3 is TGTGCTAGCAGCTTAGCGCGGAACACTGAAGCTTTCTTT. This codes for CASSLARNTEAFF.

J is TRBJ2-2 and V is TRBV30; D not certain. The CDR3 is 13 amino acids. Germline-derived CDR1 and CDR2 are GTSNPN and SVGIG (reference sequence). With 1 base removed from V and 4 bases from J, the gap between germline ends came to 7 bases. In nucleotides, the CDR3 is TGTGCCTGGAGTGGGGCGACCACCGGGGAGCTGTTTTTT. It codes for CAWSGATTGELFF.

The chain links TRBV11-3 to TRBJ2-1, with 8 positions matching TRBD1. There are 19 residues in the CDR3. Trimming took 0 bases from V and 0 from J; bases not matched to a gene: 10. CDR1 SGHNT and CDR2 YENEEA come from the germline V gene. The CDR3 DNA reads as TGTGCCAGCAGCTTAGAATCCAGGGGGCGGAGGAGCTCCTACAATGAGCAGTTCTTC. Its protein product is CASSLESRGRRSSYNEQFF.

This sequence joins TRBV6-5 and TRBJ1-4, with D unresolved. This CDR3 has 12 residues. Per the germline V gene, CDR1 is MNHEY and CDR2 is SVGAGI. V was trimmed by 6 bases and J by 7 bases, leaving 9 bases between them. CDR3 sequence: CASRRGFEKLFF. In nucleotides, the CDR3 is TGTGCCAGCAGGAGAGGGTTTGAAAAACTGTTTTTT.

This clone was observed a single time. The CDR3 DNA follows: TGTGCCAGCAGCTTAGGCGGGAGGGCCGGTGTGACCCAGTACTTC. Residues: CASSLGGRAGVTQYF. The chain carries TRBV7-2 and TRBJ2-5, with TRBD2 matching 9 bases. Germline trimming cut 1 base from V and 7 bases from J; bases unmatched to any gene: 7. The CDR3 consists of 15 residues. CDR1 SGHTA and CDR2 FQGNSA come from the germline V gene.

The chain couples TRBV27 to TRBJ1-5, with D perhaps TRBD1 (6 bases). V lost 6 bases and J lost 4, with 13 bases in between. The CDR3 contains 14 residues. Germline V lookup: CDR1 MNHEY, CDR2 SMNVEV (reference sequence). As DNA, the CDR3 is TGTGCCAGCAGCCCAGCGGGGGCGAATCAGCCCCAGCATTTT. Protein sequence: CASSPAGANQPQHF.

The sample holds one count of this clone. This sequence joins TRBV9 and TRBJ2-1, with a possible D match to TRBD2 (7 bases). The V end was cut by 0 bases, the J end by 5 bases, with 12 bases between. This CDR3 is 15 amino acids long. From germline, CDR1 is SGDLS and CDR2 YYNGEE. CDR3 coding DNA: TGTGCCAGCAGCGTAGACGGGGGGCCCGACAATGAGCAGTTCTTC. Amino acid sequence: CASSVDGGPDNEQFF.

This clone was observed a single time. The chain is built from TRBV15 and TRBJ1-1; no definite D call. The V end was cut by 1 base, the J end by 14 bases, with 17 bases between. Germline V gene data show CDR1 as LNHNV and CDR2 as YYDKDF (reference sequence). The CDR3 is made up of 13 amino acids. The CDR3 nucleotides read TGTGCCACCAGCAGAGCTCCAAAAGAGGCGGTCTTCTTT. It encodes CATSRAPKEAVFF.

The rearrangement joins TRBV5-1 to TRBJ2-1; maybe TRBD1 (6 bases). The V and J ends lost 4 bases and 10 bases respectively, with 15 bases between them. Per the germline V gene, CDR1 is SGHRS and CDR2 is YFSETQ. This CDR3 comprises 13 residues. CDR3 nucleotides: TGCGCCAGCAGCCCCCGACAGGCACGGGAGCAGTTCTTC. It specifies CASSPRQAREQFF.

This chain uses TRBV5-4 with TRBJ1-3; 7 bases align to TRBD1. Germline-derived CDR1 and CDR2 are SGHNT and YYREEE (reference sequence). Unmatched junction bases numbered 12, after V lost 3 bases and J lost 3 bases. The CDR3 covers 17 residues. The DNA of the CDR3 is TGTGCCAGCAGCTCCTATAGACAGGGAATGGGTGGAAACACCATATATTTT. Encoded protein: CASSSYRQGMGGNTIYF.

This chain links TRBV7-3 with TRBJ2-5; TRBD2 matches 7 bases. This CDR3 spans 12 amino acids. With V trimmed by 2 bases and J by 11 bases, 5 bases remained unmatched. The germline V gene encodes CDR1 SGHTA and CDR2 FQGTGA. CDR3 region: CASSLLGGIQYF. The CDR3 coding sequence is TGTGCCAGCAGCTTACTGGGGGGGATTCAGTACTTC.

V is TRBV7-3 and J is TRBJ2-5; D remains ambiguous. The CDR3 covers 15 residues. With 5 bases removed from V and 1 base from J, the gap between germline ends came to 14 bases. From germline, CDR1 is SGHTA and CDR2 FQGTGA. CDR3 in DNA: TGTGCCAGCAGCCCAAGTCTACTAACCCAAGAGACCCAGTACTTC. Amino acid sequence: CASSPSLLTQETQYF.

This clone was seen a single time. The CDR3 is CASSFGRRDTDTQYF. The DNA for the CDR3 is TGTGCCAGCAGCTTCGGCCGTCGGGATACCGATACGCAGTATTTT. The chain employs TRBV7-2 and TRBJ2-3; maybe TRBD2 (5 bases). Trimming cost V 3 bases and J 6 bases, with 16 bases left between them. This CDR3 is built from 15 residues. The germline V gene has CDR1 SGHTA and CDR2 FQGNSA.

Only one count was recorded for this clone. This rearrangement joins TRBV7-9 to TRBJ1-2; D is possibly TRBD1 (5 bases). CDR3 length: 14 amino acids. Trimming took off 7 bases at V and 8 bases at J, with 20 bases between the two ends. Germline CDR1 reads SEHNR; CDR2 reads FQNEAQ (reference sequence). The chain's CDR3 is CASTPPGHSLGYTF. Written as DNA, the CDR3 is TGTGCCAGCACCCCCCCTGGACATTCCCTAGGCTACACCTTC. Drawing the rest from reference TRBV7-9 and TRBJ1-2, the complete variable domain is DTGVSQNPRHKITKRGQNVTFRCDPISEHNRLYWYRQTLGQGPEFLTYFQNEAQLEKSRLLSDRFSAERPKGSFSTLEIQRTEQGDSAMYLCASTPPGHSLGYTFGSGTRLTVV.

This sequence joins TRBV7-2 and TRBJ2-6; D may be TRBD2 (7 bases). CDR1 and CDR2 from the germline V gene are SGHTA and FQGNSA. Trimming left V 3 bases short and J 4 bases short, with 10 bases between. The CDR3 extends over 15 amino acids. The chain's CDR3 is CASSFGGQGANVLTF. The CDR3 DNA reads as TGTGCCAGCAGCTTCGGGGGGCAAGGGGCCAACGTCCTGACTTTC. Combining the CDR3 with reference TRBV7-2 and TRBJ2-6 gives the whole variable domain GAGVSQSPSNKVTEKGKDVELRCDPISGHTALYWYRQSLGQGLEFLIYFQGNSAPDKSGLPSDRFSAERTGGSVSTLTIQRTQQEDSAVYLCASSFGGQGANVLTFGAGSRLTVL.